This T cell receptor beta chain was sequenced during a study of T cells in Graves' hyperthyroidism and ophthalmopathy. For the study at large: Staff took peripheral blood when the initial diagnosis was made, before any treatment began.

The study, taken as a whole, reports: Blood samples included most of the expanded thyroid clonotypes exceeding 0.001.

Ophthalmopathy cases scored 3 or more on the Clinical Activity Score and 4 or more on NOSPECS grade, with duration below 3 months. Cells are PBMCs isolated from roughly 9.2 ml of fresh blood. Remarks on this clonotype: Its target is unknown. At one end the junction does not follow the germline gene, possibly because of a read error.

From RNA transcripts, TCR beta CDR3 regions were amplified. The HTBI primer set was used in a first-round RT-PCR of the TCR CDR3. A single record per CDR3 protein comes from TCRdb applying MiXCR to the multiplex PCR reads. Counted here are about 250,000 distinct CDR3 sequences, roughly 22% occurring once; the ten biggest clones make up around 60%. The CDR3 runs 15 residues. Germline V gene lookup returns CDR1 SGHTA and CDR2 FQGNSA. The receptor's source is a man aged 25-40 years with Graves' ophthalmopathy. The rearrangement joins TRBV7-2 to TRBJ2-2, with D unresolved. Sequenced: blood. In DNA form, the CDR3 reads TGTGCCAGCAGCATAGCACAAACGAACACCGGGGAGCTGTTTTTT. Residues: CASSIAQTNTGELFF.